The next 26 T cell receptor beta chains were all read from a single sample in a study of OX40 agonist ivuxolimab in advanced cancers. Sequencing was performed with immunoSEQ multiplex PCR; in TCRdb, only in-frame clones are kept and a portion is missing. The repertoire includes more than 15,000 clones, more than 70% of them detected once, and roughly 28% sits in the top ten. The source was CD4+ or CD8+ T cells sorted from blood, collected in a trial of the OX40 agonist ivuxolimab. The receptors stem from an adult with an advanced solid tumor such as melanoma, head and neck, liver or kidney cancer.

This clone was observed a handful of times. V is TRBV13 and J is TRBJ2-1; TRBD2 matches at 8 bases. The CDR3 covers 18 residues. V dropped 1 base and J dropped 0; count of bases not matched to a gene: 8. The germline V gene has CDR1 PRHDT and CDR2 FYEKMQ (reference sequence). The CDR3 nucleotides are TGTGCCAGCAGCTTAGCATGGCTAGCGGGCCTCTCCTACAATGAGCAGTTCTTC. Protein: CASSLAWLAGLSYNEQFF.

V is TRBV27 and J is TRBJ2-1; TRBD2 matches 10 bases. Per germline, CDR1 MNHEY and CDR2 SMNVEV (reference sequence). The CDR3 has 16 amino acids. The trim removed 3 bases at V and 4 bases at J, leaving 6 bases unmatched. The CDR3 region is CASSFASGGIYNEQFF. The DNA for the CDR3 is TGTGCCAGCAGTTTTGCTAGCGGGGGAATATACAATGAGCAGTTCTTC.

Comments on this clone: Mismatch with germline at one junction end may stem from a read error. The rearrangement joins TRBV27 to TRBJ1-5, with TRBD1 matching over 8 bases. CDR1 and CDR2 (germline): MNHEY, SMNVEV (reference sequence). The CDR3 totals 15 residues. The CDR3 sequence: CASSLSGTGYQPQHF. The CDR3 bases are TGTGCCAGCAGTCTATCCGGGACAGGATATCAGCCCCAGCATTTT.

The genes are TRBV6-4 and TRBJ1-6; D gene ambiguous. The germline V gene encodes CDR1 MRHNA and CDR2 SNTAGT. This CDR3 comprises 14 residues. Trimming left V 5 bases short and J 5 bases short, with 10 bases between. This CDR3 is CASSPGQDNSPLHF. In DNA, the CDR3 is TGTGCCAGCAGTCCCGGGCAGGATAATTCACCCCTCCACTTT.

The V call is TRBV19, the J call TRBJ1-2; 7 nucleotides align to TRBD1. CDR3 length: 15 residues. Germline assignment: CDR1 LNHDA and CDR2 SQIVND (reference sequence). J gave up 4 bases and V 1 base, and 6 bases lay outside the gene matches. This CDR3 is CASSIGTGDIYGYTF. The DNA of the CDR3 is TGTGCCAGTAGTATAGGGACAGGCGATATCTATGGCTACACCTTC.

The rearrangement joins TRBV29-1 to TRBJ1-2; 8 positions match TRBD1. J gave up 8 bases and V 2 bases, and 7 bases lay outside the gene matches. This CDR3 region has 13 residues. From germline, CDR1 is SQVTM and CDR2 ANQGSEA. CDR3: CSVELTGEVGYTF. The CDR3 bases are TGCAGCGTTGAATTGACAGGGGAAGTCGGCTACACCTTC.

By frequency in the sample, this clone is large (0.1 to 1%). The CDR3, as DNA: TGTGCCAGTAGTATTGGACAGTTCTACACCTTC. It yields the protein CASSIGQFYTF. The chain carries TRBV19 and TRBJ1-2; possible D gene TRBD1, 6 bases. V lost 3 bases and J lost 10, with 9 bases in between. The CDR3 runs to 11 residues. Germline V gene data show CDR1 as LNHDA and CDR2 as SQIVND (reference sequence).

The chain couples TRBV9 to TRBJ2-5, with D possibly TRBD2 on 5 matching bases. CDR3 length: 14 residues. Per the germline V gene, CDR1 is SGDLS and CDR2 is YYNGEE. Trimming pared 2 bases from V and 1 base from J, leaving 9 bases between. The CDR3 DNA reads TGTGCCAGCAGCGTGGAGGTACTCCAAGAGACCCAGTACTTC. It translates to CASSVEVLQETQYF.

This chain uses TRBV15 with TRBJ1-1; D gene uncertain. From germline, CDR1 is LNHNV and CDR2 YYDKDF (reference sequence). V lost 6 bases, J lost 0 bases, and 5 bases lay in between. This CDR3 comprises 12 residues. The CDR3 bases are TGTGCCACCAGACAGATGAACACTGAAGCTTTCTTT. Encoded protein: CATRQMNTEAFF.

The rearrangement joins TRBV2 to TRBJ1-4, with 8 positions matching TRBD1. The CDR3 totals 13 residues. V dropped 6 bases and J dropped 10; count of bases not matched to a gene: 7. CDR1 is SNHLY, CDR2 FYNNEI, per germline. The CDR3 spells CASRDREEVKLFF. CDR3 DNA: TGTGCCAGCAGGGACAGGGAGGAGGTAAAACTGTTTTTT.

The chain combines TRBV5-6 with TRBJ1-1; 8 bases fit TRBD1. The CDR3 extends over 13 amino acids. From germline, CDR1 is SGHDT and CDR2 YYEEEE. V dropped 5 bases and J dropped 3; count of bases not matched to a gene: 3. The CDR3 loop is CASSQGADTEAFF. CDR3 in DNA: TGTGCCAGCAGTCAGGGGGCGGACACTGAAGCTTTCTTT.

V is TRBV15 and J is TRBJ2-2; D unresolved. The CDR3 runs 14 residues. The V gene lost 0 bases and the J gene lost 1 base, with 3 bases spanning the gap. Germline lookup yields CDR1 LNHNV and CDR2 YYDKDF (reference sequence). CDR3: CATSREGNTGELFF. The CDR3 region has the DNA TGTGCCACCAGCAGAGAGGGGAACACCGGGGAGCTGTTTTTT.

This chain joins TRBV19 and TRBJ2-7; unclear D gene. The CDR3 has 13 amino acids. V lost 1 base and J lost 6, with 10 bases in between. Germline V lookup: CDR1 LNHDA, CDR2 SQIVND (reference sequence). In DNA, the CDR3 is TGTGCCAGTAGTATAGGGGGATACACCGAGCAGTACTTC. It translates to CASSIGGYTEQYF.

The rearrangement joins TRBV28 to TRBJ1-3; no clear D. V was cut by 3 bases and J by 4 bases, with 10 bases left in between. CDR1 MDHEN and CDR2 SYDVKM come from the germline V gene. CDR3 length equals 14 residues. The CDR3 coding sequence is TGTGCCAGCAGTTTTTCAGGTCTCGGAAACACCATATATTTT. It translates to CASSFSGLGNTIYF.

The DNA of the CDR3 is TGTGCCACCGGACAGGGCCTCTACGAGCAGTACTTC. Its translation is CATGQGLYEQYF. The chain couples TRBV27 to TRBJ2-7; 8 nucleotides align to TRBD1. The CDR3 length is 12 residues. Per germline, CDR1 MNHEY and CDR2 SMNVEV (reference sequence). After removal of 10 bases from V and 3 bases from J, the junction contained 5 bases not matched to a gene.

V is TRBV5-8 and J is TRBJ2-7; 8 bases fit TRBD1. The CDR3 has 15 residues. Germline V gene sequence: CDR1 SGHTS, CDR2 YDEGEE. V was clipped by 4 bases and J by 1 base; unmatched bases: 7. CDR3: CASSIGTGGSYEQYF. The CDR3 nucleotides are TGTGCCAGCAGCATTGGGACAGGTGGTTCCTACGAGCAGTACTTC.

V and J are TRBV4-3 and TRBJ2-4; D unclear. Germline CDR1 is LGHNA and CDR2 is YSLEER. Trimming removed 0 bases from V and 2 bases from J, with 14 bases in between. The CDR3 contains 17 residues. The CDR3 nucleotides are TGCGCCAGCAGCCAAGAGCACCTCGGCGAGACCAAAAACATTCAGTACTTC. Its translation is CASSQEHLGETKNIQYF.

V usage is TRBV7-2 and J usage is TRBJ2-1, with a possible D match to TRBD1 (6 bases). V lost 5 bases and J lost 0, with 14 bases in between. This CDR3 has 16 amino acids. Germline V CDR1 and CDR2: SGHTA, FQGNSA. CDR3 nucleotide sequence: TGTGCCAGCAGCCATGCCGGGACACCCTCCTACAATGAGCAGTTCTTC. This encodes CASSHAGTPSYNEQFF.

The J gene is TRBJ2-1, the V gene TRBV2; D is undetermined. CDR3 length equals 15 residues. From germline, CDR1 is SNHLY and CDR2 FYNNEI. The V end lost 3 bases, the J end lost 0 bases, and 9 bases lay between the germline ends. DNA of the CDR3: TGTGCCAGCAGTGACGGTCTTAACTCCTACAATGAGCAGTTCTTC. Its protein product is CASSDGLNSYNEQFF.

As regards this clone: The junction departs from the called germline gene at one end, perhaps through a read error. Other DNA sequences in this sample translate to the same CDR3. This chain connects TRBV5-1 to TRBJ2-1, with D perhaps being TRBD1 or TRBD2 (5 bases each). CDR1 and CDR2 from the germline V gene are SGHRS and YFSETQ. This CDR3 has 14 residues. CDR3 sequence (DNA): TGTGCCAGCACTGGGGGAGAGTCCTACAATGAGCAGTTCTTC. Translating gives CASTGGESYNEQFF.

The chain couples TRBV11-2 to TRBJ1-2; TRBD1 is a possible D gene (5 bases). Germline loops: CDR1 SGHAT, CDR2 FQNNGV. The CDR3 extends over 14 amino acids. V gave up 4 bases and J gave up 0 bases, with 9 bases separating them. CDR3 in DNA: TGTGCCAGCAGCTGGCAGGGCTCTAACTATGGCTACACCTTC. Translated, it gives CASSWQGSNYGYTF.

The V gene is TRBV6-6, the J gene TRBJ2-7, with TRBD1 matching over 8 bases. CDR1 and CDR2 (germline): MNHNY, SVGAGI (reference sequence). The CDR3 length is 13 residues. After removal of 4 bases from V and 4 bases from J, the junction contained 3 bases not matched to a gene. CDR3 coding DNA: TGTGCCAGCAGTTTGACAGGGGAGTACGAGCAGTACTTC. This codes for CASSLTGEYEQYF.

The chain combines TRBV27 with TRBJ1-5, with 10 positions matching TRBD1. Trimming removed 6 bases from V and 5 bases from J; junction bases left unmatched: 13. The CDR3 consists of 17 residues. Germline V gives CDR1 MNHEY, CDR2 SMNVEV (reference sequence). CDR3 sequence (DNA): TGTGCCAGCAGACCAGGGACAGGGGCCCTACCCCATCAGCCCCAGCATTTT. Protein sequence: CASRPGTGALPHQPQHF.

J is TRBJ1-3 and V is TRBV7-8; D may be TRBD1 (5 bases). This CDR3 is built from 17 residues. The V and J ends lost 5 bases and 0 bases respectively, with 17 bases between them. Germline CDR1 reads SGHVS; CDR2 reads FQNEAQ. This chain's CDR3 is CASSLISGTASGNTIYF. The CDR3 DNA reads TGTGCCAGCAGCCTAATTTCCGGGACGGCCTCTGGAAACACCATATATTTT.

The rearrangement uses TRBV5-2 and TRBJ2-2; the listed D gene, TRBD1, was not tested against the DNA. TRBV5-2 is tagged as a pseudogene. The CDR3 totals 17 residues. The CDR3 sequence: CASSLIPGGSNTGELFF. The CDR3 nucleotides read TGTGCCAGCAGCTTAATCCCAGGGGGGTCAAACACCGGGGAGCTGTTTTTT.

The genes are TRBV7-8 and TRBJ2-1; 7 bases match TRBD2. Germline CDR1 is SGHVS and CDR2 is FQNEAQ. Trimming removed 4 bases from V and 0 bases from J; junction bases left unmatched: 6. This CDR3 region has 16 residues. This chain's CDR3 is CASSSSGLPSYNEQFF. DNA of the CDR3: TGTGCCAGCAGCTCTAGCGGTCTACCCTCCTACAATGAGCAGTTCTTC.